This is a list of T cell receptor beta chains from one sample in a study of blood T cell repertoires in COVID-19. Here immunoSEQ multiplex PCR was the method, and the copy in TCRdb shows in-frame clones only, minus some. Among some 360,000 clones listed, more than 70% were seen once. Sequenced input: PBMCs or T cells enriched from blood (not recorded which). The receptors here all came from a woman in her twenties or thirties who had been exposed to COVID-19. Each CDR3 is given with its conserved first and last residue. A D gene is named only where the DNA matches it firmly. For some rows the clone size is stated as once, few or many, or as a class when expanded; others skip it.

j_call	clone_size	v_call	d_call	cdr3_nt	cdr3_aa
TRBJ2-3	-	TRBV18	-	TGTGCCAGCTCACCGGGAGCCAATCGGGCAGATACGCAGTATTTT	CASSPGANRADTQYF
TRBJ2-3	-	TRBV3-1/TRBV3-2	TRBD2	TGTGCCAGCAACCTAGCGGGAGGGAGAACAGATACGCAGTATTTT	CASNLAGGRTDTQYF
TRBJ1-2	-	TRBV7-9	-	TGTGCCAGCAGGCCCAGGGCCGACTATGGCTACACCTTC	CASRPRADYGYTF
TRBJ1-6	-	TRBV27	-	TGTGCCAGCAGTTTCGGAGGGGCTAATTCACCCCTCCACTTT	CASSFGGANSPLHF
TRBJ2-5	-	TRBV4-1	-	TGCGCCAGCAGCCAAGGGGGGCGACAGCCGCAAGAGACCCAGTACTTC	CASSQGGRQPQETQYF
TRBJ2-3	-	TRBV7-9	TRBD1	TGTGCCAGCAGCTCGGGGACAGGGCACACAGATACGCAGTATTTT	CASSSGTGHTDTQYF
TRBJ2-7	-	TRBV5-1	TRBD2	TGCGCCACCTCAGCCGGGACTAGCGGGAGAGGCCAGGCCTACGAGCAGTACTTC	CATSAGTSGRGQAYEQYF
TRBJ1-2	-	TRBV28	-	TGTGCCAGCAGTTTACGGGTTAGTGGCTACACCTTC	CASSLRVSGYTF
TRBJ1-4	few	TRBV7-6	-	TGTGCCAGCAGCCCCTCCCAGGGAGGAGGGTTGAATGAAAAACTGTTTTTT	CASSPSQGGGLNEKLFF
TRBJ1-2	-	TRBV7-3	TRBD1	TGTGCCAGCAGCGCCACAGGGGACTATGGCTACACCTTC	CASSATGDYGYTF
TRBJ1-1	-	TRBV2	-	TGTGCCAGCAGGGAGGGACCCAAAGCTTTCTTT	CASREGPKAFF
TRBJ1-4	-	TRBV15	-	TGTGCCACCAGCAGAGATAGGGGGAGGGGATTGTTTTTT	CATSRDRGRGLFF
TRBJ2-1	-	TRBV6-4	TRBD2	TGTGCCAGTGGGGACTCCGGGACTAGCTCCTACAATGAGCAGTTCTTC	CASGDSGTSSYNEQFF
TRBJ2-1	few	TRBV5-6	-	TGTGCCAGCAGCTCCCTCCCCGACACCTACAATGAGCAGTTCTTC	CASSSLPDTYNEQFF
TRBJ1-6	-	TRBV15	TRBD1	TGTGCCACCAGCACAATTTCCGGGACAGGGAATAATTCACCCCTCCACTTT	CATSTISGTGNNSPLHF
TRBJ2-5	once	TRBV15	-	TGTGCCACCAGCAGAGCGGGAGAGAGGACCCAGTACTTC	CATSRAGERTQYF
TRBJ2-7	-	TRBV4-1	TRBD1	TGCGCCAGCAGCCAAGAGCGTACTGGGACAGGCTCCTACGAGCAGTACTTC	CASSQERTGTGSYEQYF
TRBJ1-2	-	TRBV5-6	-	TGTGCCAGCAGCTTGGGACTGTGGGGCTACACCTTC	CASSLGLWGYTF
TRBJ1-3	-	TRBV25-1	-	TGTGCCAGCAGTGAACCGACAGGTGGCTCTGGAAACACCATATATTTT	CASSEPTGGSGNTIYF
TRBJ1-1	-	TRBV27	-	TGTGCCAGCAGTTTAGTAGTAGCGAACACTGAAGCTTTCTTT	CASSLVVANTEAFF
TRBJ2-3	-	TRBV29-1	-	TGCAGCGTTGAAGGGGGGGAGACAGGGAACACAGATACGCAGTATTTT	CSVEGGETGNTDTQYF
TRBJ2-3	-	TRBV6-4	TRBD2	TGTGCCAGCAGTGATACTAGCGGGATTGGCACAGATACGCAGTATTTT	CASSDTSGIGTDTQYF
TRBJ2-7	-	TRBV7-6	-	TGTGCCAGCAGCTTAAGCGAGAGAGCCTACGAGCAGTACTTC	CASSLSERAYEQYF
TRBJ1-1	-	TRBV3-1/TRBV3-2	TRBD1	TGTGCCAGCAGCTACGGACAGGGAGGCACTGAAGCTTTCTTT	CASSYGQGGTEAFF
TRBJ1-2	-	TRBV2	-	TGTGCCATCGATAGGGGTACGGCCGCGCGGGGCTACACCTTC	CAIDRGTAARGYTF
TRBJ2-1	-	TRBV19	TRBD1	TGTGCCAGTACCAAAATCCCGGGACAGGGGGCCCATGAGCAGTTCTTC	CASTKIPGQGAHEQFF
TRBJ2-1	-	TRBV27	-	TGTGCCAGCAGTTTAGGAAGTGGGAGATGGCTCTACAATGAGCAGTTCTTC	CASSLGSGRWLYNEQFF
TRBJ1-1	-	TRBV19	-	TGTGCCAGTAGGCCTCTAGGGGACACTGAAGCTTTCTTT	CASRPLGDTEAFF
TRBJ1-1	-	TRBV27	-	TGTGCCAGCAGTTTATGGCAGGGTTTTGATGTTGGTGAAGCTTTCTTT	CASSLWQGFDVGEAFF
TRBJ2-1	-	TRBV7-3	TRBD2	TGTGCCAGCAGCTCAACTAGCGGGGCAGAGCAGTTCTTC	CASSSTSGAEQFF
TRBJ2-2	-	TRBV12-5	TRBD1	TGTGCTAGTGGTCGGGCAGGGACAGGGATCCGGGAGCTGTTTTTT	CASGRAGTGIRELFF
TRBJ1-2	-	TRBV2	TRBD1	TGTGCCAGCAGCTTAGGACAGGAGTATGGCTACACCTTC	CASSLGQEYGYTF
TRBJ2-4	-	TRBV7-2	TRBD1	TGTGCCAGCAGTATGACAGGGGCCAACATTCAGTACTTC	CASSMTGANIQYF
TRBJ1-1	-	TRBV7-3	-	TGTGCCAGCAGCGCTTCACGAGGGACTGAAGCTTTCTTT	CASSASRGTEAFF
TRBJ1-6	-	TRBV28	TRBD1	TGTGCCAGCAGTTTACCTGCCCTCGAAACAGGGGTTTATTCACCCCTCCACTTT	CASSLPALETGVYSPLHF
TRBJ2-1	-	TRBV7-3	-	TGTGCCAGCAGCCCCTCCGCGAGCTCCTACAATGAGCAGTTCTTC	CASSPSASSYNEQFF
TRBJ2-3	-	TRBV10-1	-	TGCGCCAGCAGTGAAGGGGGTCATAGCACAGATACGCAGTATTTT	CASSEGGHSTDTQYF
TRBJ2-4	-	TRBV29-1	-	TGCAGCGGCGGCGGGAAGAGGTACACCAAAAACATTCAGTACTTC	CSGGGKRYTKNIQYF
TRBJ2-3	-	TRBV5-1	-	TGCGCCAGCAGCTTCTTGCGGGTGACAGATACGCAGTATTTT	CASSFLRVTDTQYF
TRBJ2-7	-	TRBV3-1/TRBV3-2	TRBD2	TGTGCCAGCAGCCAAGATACGGGCGGGAGGGCCTTAGAGAATGACGAGCAGTACTTC	CASSQDTGGRALENDEQYF
TRBJ2-7	-	TRBV28	-	TGTGCCAGCAGTTACCTCACGTACCGACAAAGGGAGCAGTACTTC	CASSYLTYRQREQYF
TRBJ2-1	-	TRBV19	TRBD2	TGTGCCAGTAGTAGAGAACTAGCGGACATTTACAATGAGCAGTTCTTC	CASSRELADIYNEQFF
TRBJ1-2	-	TRBV3-1/TRBV3-2	-	TGTGCCAGCAGCCCCATAGACAGCCTAGTTTATGGCTACACCTTC	CASSPIDSLVYGYTF
TRBJ1-1	-	TRBV5-6	-	TGTGCCAGCAGCTTGGAATTGGTACCCCGACAGGTTACCCCTGAAGCTTTCTTT	CASSLELVPRQVTPEAFF
TRBJ1-1	-	TRBV10-2	-	TGCGCCAGCAGTGATGGGAGGGGGGGGACTGAAGCTTTCTTT	CASSDGRGGTEAFF
TRBJ2-6	-	TRBV28	-	TGTGCCAGCAGTTTACGGGGTTCTGGGGCCAACGTCCTGACTTTC	CASSLRGSGANVLTF
TRBJ2-3	-	TRBV5-1	-	TGCGCCAGCAGCTTAACGACAGGATACACAGATACGCAGTATTTT	CASSLTTGYTDTQYF
TRBJ2-3	-	TRBV6-6	TRBD2	TGTGCCAGCAGTTACTCCCGGGGGGGTTCAGATACGCAGTATTTT	CASSYSRGGSDTQYF
TRBJ1-6	many	TRBV7-8	-	TGTGCCAGCAGCTTTCGGGGAGGGGATTCACCCCTCCACTTT	CASSFRGGDSPLHF
TRBJ1-1	once	TRBV28	-	TGTGCCTCTAACGGGGGGGCCATGAACACTGAAGCTTTCTTT	CASNGGAMNTEAFF
TRBJ2-7	-	TRBV14	-	TGTGCCAGCAGCGGCGGGCCCTACGAGCAGTACTTC	CASSGGPYEQYF
TRBJ2-3	-	TRBV6-5	TRBD1	TGTGCCAGCAGTTACTCGAGGGGCAGGGGGACGCAGTATTTT	CASSYSRGRGTQYF
TRBJ1-4	-	TRBV5-1	-	TGCGCCAGCAGCTTTTCTTCCCCGGGTCTCGGTAATGAAAAACTGTTTTTT	CASSFSSPGLGNEKLFF
TRBJ1-1	-	TRBV7-9	-	TGTGCCAGCAGCTCCCCTAGGGGGGGATTCACTGAAGCTTTCTTT	CASSSPRGGFTEAFF
TRBJ2-1	once	TRBV29-1	-	TGCAGCGTCGAAGTACAGGGTCGAGAGCAGTTCTTC	CSVEVQGREQFF